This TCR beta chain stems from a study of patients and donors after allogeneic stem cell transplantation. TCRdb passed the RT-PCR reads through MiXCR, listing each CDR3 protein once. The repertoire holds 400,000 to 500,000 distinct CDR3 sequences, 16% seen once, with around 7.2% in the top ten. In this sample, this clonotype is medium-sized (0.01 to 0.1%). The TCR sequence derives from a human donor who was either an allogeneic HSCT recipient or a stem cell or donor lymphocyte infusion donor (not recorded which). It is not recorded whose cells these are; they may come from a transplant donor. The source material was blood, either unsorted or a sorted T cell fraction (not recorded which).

In DNA form, the CDR3 reads TGTGCCAGCAGTATCGGGGCCACTGAAGCTTTCTTT. Translating gives CASSIGATEAFF. This chain joins TRBV25-1 and TRBJ1-1; D is perhaps TRBD1 (5 bases). V was cut by 5 bases and J by 4 bases, with 8 bases left in between. The CDR3 has 12 amino acids. In germline, CDR1 is MGHDK, CDR2 SYGVNS.